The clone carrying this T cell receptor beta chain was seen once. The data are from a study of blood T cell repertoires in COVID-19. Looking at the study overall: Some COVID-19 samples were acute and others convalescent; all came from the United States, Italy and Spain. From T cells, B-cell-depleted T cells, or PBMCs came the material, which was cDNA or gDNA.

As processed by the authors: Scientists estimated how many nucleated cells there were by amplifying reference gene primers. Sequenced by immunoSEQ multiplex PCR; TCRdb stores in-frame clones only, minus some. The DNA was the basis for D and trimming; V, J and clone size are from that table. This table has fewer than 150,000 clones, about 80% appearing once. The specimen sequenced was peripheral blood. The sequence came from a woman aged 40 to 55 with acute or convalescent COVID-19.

This chain's CDR3 is CASGGQFNDEAFF. The CDR3 DNA sequence: TGTGCCAGCGGGGGACAGTTTAACGACGAAGCTTTCTTT. The V and J genes are TRBV6-1 and TRBJ1-1; 7 nucleotides agree with TRBD1. Trimming at V came to 8 bases and at J to 8 bases, leaving 11 bases not matched to a gene. This CDR3 is built from 13 residues. The germline gives CDR1 MNHNS, CDR2 SASEGT.